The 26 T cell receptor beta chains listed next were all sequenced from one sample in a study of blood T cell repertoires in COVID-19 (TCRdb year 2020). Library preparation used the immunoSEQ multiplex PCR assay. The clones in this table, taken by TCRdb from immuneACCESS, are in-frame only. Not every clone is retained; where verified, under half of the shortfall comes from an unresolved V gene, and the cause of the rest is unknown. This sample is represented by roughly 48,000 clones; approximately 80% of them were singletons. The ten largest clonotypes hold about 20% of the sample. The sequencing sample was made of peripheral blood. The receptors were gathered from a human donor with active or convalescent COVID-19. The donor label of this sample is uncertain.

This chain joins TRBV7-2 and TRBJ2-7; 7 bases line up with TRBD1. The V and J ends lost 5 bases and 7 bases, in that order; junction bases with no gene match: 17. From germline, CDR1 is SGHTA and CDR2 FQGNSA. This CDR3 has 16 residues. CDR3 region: CASSTLGAQGVGEQYF. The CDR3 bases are TGTGCCAGCAGCACCCTGGGGGCGCAGGGGGTTGGGGAGCAGTACTTC.

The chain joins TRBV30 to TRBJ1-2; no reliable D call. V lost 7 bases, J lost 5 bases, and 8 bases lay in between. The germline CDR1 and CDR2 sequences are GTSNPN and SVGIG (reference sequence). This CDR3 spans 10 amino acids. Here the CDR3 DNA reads TGTGCCTTCAACAGTTATGGCTACACCTTC. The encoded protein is CAFNSYGYTF.

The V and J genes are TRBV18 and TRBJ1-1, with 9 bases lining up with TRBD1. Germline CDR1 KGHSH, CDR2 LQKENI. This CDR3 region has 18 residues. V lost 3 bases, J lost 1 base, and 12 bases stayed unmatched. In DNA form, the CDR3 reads TGTGCCAGCTCACCGCACCCGATGACAGGGGGGACGAACACTGAAGCTTTCTTT. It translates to CASSPHPMTGGTNTEAFF.

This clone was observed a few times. Written as DNA, the CDR3 is TGTGCCGGCCCTACAGGGGCTCACTATGGCTACACCTTC. Translated: CAGPTGAHYGYTF. The genes are TRBV30 and TRBJ1-2; 7 bases fit TRBD1. Trimming took 8 bases from V and 3 from J; bases not matched to a gene: 9. Per germline, CDR1 GTSNPN and CDR2 SVGIG (reference sequence). The CDR3 length is 13 residues.

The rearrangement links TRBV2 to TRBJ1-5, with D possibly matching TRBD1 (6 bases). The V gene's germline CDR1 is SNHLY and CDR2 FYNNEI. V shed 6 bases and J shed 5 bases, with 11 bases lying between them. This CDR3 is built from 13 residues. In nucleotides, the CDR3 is TGTGCCAGCAGCCAGGGGAAAGATCAGCCCCAGCATTTT. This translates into CASSQGKDQPQHF.

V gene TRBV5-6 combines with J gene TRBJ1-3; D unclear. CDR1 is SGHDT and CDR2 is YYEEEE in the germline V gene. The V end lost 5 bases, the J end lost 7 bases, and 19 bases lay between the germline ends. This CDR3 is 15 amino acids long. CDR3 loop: CASSSVMEAVNTIYF. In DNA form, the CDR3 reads TGTGCCAGCAGTTCGGTGATGGAGGCCGTGAACACCATATATTTT.

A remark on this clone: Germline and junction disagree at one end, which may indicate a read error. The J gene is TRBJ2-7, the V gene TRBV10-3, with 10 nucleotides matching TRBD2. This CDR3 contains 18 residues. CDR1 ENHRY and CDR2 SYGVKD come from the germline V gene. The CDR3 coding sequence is TGTGCCATCAGTGAGGCGGCTAGCGGGAGTTTTGGCTCCCACGAGCAGTACTTC. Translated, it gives CAISEAASGSFGSHEQYF.

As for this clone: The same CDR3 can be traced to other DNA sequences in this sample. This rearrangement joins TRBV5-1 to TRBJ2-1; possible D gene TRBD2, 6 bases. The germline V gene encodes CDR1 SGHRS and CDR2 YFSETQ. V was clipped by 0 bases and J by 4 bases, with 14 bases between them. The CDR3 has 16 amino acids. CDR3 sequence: CASSLGAGSPYNEQFF. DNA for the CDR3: TGCGCCAGCAGCTTGGGGGCCGGGAGTCCGTACAATGAGCAGTTCTTC.

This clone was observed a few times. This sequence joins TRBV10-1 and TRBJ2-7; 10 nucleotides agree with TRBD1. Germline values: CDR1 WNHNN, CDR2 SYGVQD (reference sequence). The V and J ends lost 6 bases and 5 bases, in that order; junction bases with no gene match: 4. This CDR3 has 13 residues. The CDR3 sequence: CASRGTGENEQYF. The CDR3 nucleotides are TGCGCCAGCAGGGGGACAGGGGAGAACGAGCAGTACTTC.

CDR3 coding DNA: TGCGCCAGCAGCTTGGCCAGGGGGCGCGAGCAGTACTTC. Its protein is CASSLARGREQYF. The chain joins TRBV5-1 to TRBJ2-7, with TRBD1 matching 8 bases. Germline values: CDR1 SGHRS, CDR2 YFSETQ. V gave up 0 bases and J gave up 6 bases; unmatched junction bases: 2. The CDR3 loop spans 13 amino acids.

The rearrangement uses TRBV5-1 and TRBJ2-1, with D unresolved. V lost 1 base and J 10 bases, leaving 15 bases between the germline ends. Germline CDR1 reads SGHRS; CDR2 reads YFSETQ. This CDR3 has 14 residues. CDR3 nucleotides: TGCGCCAGCAGCTTGTATGACTCCAAACGAGAGCAGTTCTTC. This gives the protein CASSLYDSKREQFF. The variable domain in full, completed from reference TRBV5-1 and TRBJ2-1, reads KAGVTQTPRYLIKTRGQQVTLSCSPISGHRSVSWYQQTPGQGLQFLFEYFSETQRNKGNFPGRFSGRQFSNSRSEMNVSTLELGDSALYLCASSLYDSKREQFFGPGTRLTVL.

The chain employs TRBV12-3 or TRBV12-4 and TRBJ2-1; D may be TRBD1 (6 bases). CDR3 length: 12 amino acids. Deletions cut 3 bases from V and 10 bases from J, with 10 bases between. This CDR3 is CASSFGGREQFF. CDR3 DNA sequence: TGTGCCAGCAGTTTTGGGGGCCGGGAGCAGTTCTTC.

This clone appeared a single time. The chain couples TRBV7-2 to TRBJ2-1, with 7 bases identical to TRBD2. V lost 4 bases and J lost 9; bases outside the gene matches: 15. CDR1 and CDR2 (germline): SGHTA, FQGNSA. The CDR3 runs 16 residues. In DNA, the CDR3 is TGTGCCAGCAGCTCCGCCAGGACTAGTTCTTCTGCTGAGCAGTTCTTC. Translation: CASSSARTSSSAEQFF.

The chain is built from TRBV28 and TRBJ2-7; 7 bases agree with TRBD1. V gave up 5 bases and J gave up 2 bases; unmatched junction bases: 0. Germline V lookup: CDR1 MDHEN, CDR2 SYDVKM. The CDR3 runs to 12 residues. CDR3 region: CASSGQAYEQYF. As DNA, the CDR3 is TGTGCCAGCAGTGGACAGGCCTACGAGCAGTACTTC.

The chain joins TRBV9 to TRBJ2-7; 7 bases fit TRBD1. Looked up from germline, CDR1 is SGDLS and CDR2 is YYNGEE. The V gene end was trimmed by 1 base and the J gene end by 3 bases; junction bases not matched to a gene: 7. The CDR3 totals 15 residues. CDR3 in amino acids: CASSVSGTALYEQYF. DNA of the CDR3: TGTGCCAGCAGCGTATCGGGGACAGCCCTCTACGAGCAGTACTTC.

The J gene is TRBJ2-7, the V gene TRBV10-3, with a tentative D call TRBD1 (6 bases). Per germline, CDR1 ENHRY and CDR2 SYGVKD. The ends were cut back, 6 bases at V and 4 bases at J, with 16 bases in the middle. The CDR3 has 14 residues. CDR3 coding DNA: TGTGCCATCAGCCGTGGGGACAAGGCTTACGAGCAGTACTTC. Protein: CAISRGDKAYEQYF.

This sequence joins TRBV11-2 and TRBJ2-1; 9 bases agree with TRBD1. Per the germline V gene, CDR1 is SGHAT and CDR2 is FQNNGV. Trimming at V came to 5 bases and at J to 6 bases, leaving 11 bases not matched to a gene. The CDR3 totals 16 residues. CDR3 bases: TGTGCCAGCAGCCTTGTGACAGGGGGAGGAGGCAATGAGCAGTTCTTC. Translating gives CASSLVTGGGGNEQFF.

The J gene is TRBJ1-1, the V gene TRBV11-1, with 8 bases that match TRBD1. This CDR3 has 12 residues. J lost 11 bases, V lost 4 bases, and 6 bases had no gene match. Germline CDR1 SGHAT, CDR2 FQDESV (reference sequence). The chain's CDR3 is CASSSGGFGAFF. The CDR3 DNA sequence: TGTGCCAGCAGCTCAGGGGGCTTCGGCGCTTTCTTT. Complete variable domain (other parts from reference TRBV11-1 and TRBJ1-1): EAEVAQSPRYKITEKSQAVAFWCDPISGHATLYWYRQILGQGPELLVQFQDESVVDDSQLPKDRFSAERLKGVDSTLKIQPAELGDSAMYLCASSSGGFGAFFGQGTRLTVV.

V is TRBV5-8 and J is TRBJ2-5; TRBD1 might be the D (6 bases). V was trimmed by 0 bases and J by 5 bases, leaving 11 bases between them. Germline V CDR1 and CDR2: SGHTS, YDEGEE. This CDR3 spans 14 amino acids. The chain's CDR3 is CASSLDGGPETQYF. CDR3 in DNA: TGTGCCAGCAGCTTGGATGGGGGCCCGGAGACCCAGTACTTC.

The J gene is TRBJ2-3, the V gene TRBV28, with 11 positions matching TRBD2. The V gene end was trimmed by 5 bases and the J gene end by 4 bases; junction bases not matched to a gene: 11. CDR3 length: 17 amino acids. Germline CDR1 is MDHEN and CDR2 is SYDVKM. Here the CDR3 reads CASSPYPIAGGADTQYF. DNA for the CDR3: TGTGCCAGCAGTCCCTACCCAATAGCGGGAGGGGCAGATACGCAGTATTTT. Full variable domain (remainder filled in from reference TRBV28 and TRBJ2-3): DVKVTQSSRYLVKRTGEKVFLECVQDMDHENMFWYRQDPGLGLRLIYFSYDVKMKEKGDIPEGYSVSREKKERFSLILESASTNQTSMYLCASSPYPIAGGADTQYFGPGTRLTVL.

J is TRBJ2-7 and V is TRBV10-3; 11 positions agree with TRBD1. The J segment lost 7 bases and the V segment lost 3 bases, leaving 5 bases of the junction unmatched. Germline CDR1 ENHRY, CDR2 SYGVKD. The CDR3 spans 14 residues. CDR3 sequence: CAISDVGTGGEQYF. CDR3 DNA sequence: TGTGCCATCAGTGACGTCGGGACAGGGGGTGAGCAGTACTTC.

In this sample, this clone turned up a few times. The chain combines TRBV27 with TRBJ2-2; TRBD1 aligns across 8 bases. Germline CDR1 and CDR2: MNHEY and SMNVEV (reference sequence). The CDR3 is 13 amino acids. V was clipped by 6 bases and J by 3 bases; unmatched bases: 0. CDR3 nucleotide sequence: TGTGCCAGCAGGACAGGGGACACCGGGGAGCTGTTTTTT. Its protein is CASRTGDTGELFF.

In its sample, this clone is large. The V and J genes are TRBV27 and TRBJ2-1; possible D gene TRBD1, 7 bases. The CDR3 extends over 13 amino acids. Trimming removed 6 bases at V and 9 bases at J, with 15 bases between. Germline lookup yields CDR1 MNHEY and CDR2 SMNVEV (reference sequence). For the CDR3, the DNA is TGTGCCAGCAGCCAGGGGGGACCCCGTGAGCAGTTCTTC. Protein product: CASSQGGPREQFF.

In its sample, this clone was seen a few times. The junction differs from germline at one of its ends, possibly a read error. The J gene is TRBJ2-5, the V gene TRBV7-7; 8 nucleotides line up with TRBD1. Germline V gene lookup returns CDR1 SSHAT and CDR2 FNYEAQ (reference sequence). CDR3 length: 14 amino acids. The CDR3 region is CASSEGTGQETQYF. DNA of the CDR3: TGTGCTAGCAGTGAGGGGACAGGCCAAGAGACCCAGTACTTC.

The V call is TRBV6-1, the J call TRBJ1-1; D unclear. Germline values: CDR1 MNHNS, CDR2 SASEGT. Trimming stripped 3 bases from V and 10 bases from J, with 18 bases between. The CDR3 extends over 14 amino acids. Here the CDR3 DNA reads TGTGCCAGCAGTGAGGGAGGCGCGGTGGCGGTAGCTTTCTTT. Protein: CASSEGGAVAVAFF.

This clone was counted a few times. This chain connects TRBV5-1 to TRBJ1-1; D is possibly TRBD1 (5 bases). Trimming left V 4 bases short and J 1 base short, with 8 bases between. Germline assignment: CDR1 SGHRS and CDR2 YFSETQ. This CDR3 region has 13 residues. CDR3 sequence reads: CASSGDRNTEAFF. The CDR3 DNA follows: TGCGCCAGCAGCGGAGACAGGAACACTGAAGCTTTCTTT.